This T cell receptor (beta chain) was recovered during a study of type 1 regulatory T cells. For the study at large: An in vitro protocol generated T-allo10, a Tr1-enriched, alloantigen-specific CD4 T cell product.

CDR3 length: 15 residues. Losses at the gene ends were 5 bases for V and 1 base for J; bases not matched to a gene: 3. The germline V gene has CDR1 SEHNR and CDR2 FQNEAQ (reference sequence). Broader study findings: Tr1 cells had a more restricted TCR repertoire than non-Tr1 cells.

A single record per CDR3 protein comes from TCRdb applying MiXCR to the reads. Here the sample spans about 42,000 distinct CDR3 sequences, 10% to 15% being singletons. Turning to this clonotype: Its specificity is not known.

This sequence was found in a human donor in good health. This chain joins TRBV7-9 and TRBJ2-1, with 9 bases identical to TRBD2. The sample was cultured non-Tr1 T cells, either the whole culture or a sorted T cell fraction (not recorded which). CDR3: CASSHSGRSYNEQFF. The CDR3 nucleotides are TGTGCCAGCAGCCACAGCGGGAGGTCCTACAATGAGCAGTTCTTC.